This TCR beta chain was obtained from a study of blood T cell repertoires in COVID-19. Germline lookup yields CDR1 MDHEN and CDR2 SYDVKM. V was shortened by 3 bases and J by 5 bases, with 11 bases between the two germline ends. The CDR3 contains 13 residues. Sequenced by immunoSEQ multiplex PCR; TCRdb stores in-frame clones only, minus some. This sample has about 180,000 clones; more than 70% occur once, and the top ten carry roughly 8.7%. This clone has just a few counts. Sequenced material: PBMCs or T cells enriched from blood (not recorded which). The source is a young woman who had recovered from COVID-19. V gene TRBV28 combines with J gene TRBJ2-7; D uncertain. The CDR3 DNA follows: TGTGCCAGCAGTTTCTTAGCCTCTGACGAGCAGTACTTC. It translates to CASSFLASDEQYF.